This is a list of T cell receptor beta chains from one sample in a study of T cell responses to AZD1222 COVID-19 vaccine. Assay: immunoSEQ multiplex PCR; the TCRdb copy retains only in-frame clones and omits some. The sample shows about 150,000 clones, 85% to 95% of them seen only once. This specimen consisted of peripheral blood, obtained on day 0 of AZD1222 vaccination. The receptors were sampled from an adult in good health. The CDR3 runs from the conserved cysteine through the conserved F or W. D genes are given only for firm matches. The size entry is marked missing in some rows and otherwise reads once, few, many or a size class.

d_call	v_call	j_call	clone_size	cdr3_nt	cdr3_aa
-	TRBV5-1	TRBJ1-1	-	TGCGCCAGCAGCGGGCCGGGACACCTGAACACTGAAGCTTTCTTT	CASSGPGHLNTEAFF
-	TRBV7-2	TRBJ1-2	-	TGTGCCAGCAGCTTGGGGCCAGGCCCAGGATATGGCTACACCTTC	CASSLGPGPGYGYTF
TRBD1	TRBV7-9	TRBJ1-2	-	TGTGCCAGCAGCCCTCCGACAGGGAGTGGCTACACCTTC	CASSPPTGSGYTF
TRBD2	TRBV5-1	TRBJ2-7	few	TGCGCCAGCAGCCCCAGCGGGGCCTACGAGCAGTACTTC	CASSPSGAYEQYF
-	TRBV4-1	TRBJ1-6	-	TGCGCCAGCAGCCAAGATCTAGAACAGACTTATAATTCACCCCTCCACTTT	CASSQDLEQTYNSPLHF
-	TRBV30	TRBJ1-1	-	TGTGCCTGGAGTGTTGGCTCAATGAACACTGAAGCTTTCTTT	CAWSVGSMNTEAFF
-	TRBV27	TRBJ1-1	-	TGTGCCAGCAGTTTATCGGACGGGACTGAAGCTTTCTTT	CASSLSDGTEAFF
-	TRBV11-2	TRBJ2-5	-	TGTGCCAGCAGCTTATTATTTACTATCGGAGAGACCCAGTACTTC	CASSLLFTIGETQYF
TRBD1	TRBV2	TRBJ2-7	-	TGTGCCAGCAGTGAATTGGGGACAGGGAAAGACGAGCAGTACTTC	CASSELGTGKDEQYF
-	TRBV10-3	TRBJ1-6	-	TGTGCCATCAGTGAAGGGTCCAATTCACCCCTCCACTTT	CAISEGSNSPLHF
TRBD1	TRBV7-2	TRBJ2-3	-	TGTGCCAGCAGTTCACGACAGGGGTACACAGATACGCAGTATTTT	CASSSRQGYTDTQYF